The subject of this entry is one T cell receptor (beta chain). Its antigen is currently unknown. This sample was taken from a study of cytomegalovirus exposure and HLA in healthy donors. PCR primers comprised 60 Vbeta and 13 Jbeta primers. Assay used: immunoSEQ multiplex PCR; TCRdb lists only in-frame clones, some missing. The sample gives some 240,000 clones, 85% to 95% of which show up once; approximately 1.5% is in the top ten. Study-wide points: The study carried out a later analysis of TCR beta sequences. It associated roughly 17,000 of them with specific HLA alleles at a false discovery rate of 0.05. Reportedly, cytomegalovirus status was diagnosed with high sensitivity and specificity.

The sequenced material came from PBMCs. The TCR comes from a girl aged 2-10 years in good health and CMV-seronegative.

As DNA, the CDR3 is TGTGCCAGTGGACAGTACTATGGCTACACCTTC. Its protein is CASGQYYGYTF. The chain combines TRBV19 with TRBJ1-2, with TRBD1 as a possible D gene (6 bases). The CDR3 has 11 residues. V was clipped by 8 bases and J by 3 bases, with 7 bases between them. CDR1 and CDR2 from the germline V gene are LNHDA and SQIVND (reference sequence).